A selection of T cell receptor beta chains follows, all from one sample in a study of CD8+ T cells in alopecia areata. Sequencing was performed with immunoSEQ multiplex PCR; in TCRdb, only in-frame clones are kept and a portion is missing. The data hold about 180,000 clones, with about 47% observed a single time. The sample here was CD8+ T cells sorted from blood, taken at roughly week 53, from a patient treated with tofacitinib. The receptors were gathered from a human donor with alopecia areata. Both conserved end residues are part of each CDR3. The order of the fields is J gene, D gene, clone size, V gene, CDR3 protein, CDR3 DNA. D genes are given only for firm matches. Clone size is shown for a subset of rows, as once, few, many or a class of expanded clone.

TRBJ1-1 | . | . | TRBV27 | CASAWRGSTEAFF | TGTGCCAGCGCTTGGAGGGGATCCACTGAAGCTTTCTTT
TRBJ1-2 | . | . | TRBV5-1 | CASSLEGNGYTF | TGCGCCAGCAGCTTGGAAGGAAATGGCTACACCTTC
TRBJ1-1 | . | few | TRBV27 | CASSLGSGTEAFF | TGTGCCAGCAGTTTAGGATCGGGGACTGAAGCTTTCTTT
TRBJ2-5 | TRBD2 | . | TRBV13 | CASSSLAGEKETQYF | TGTGCCAGCAGCAGTTTAGCGGGAGAGAAAGAGACCCAGTACTTC
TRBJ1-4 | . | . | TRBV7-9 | CASSLTGTTNEKLFF | TGTGCCAGCAGCCTTACAGGGACAACTAATGAAAAACTGTTTTTT
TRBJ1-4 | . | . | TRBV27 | CASSYATGNEKLFF | TGTGCCAGCAGTTATGCGACGGGTAATGAAAAACTGTTTTTT
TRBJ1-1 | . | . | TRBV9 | CASSSGMGTEAFF | TGTGCCAGCAGCTCTGGGATGGGCACTGAAGCTTTCTTT
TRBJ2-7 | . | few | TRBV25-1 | CASSESGGTYEQYF | TGTGCCAGCAGTGAATCGGGCGGTACCTACGAGCAGTACTTC
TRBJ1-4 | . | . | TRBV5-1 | CASSFSGVGEKLFF | TGCGCCAGCAGCTTCTCAGGGGTTGGTGAAAAACTGTTTTTT
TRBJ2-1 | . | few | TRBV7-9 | CASSLGAEGRSHNEQFF | TGTGCCAGCAGCTTAGGGGCTGAGGGTCGATCTCACAATGAGCAGTTCTTC
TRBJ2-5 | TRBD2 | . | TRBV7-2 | CASSPPGSGGETQYF | TGTGCCAGCAGCCCCCCGGGGAGCGGGGGGGAGACCCAGTACTTC
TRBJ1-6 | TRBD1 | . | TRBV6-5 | CASSWGQGANSPLHF | TGTGCCAGCAGTTGGGGACAGGGGGCCAATTCACCCCTCCACTTT
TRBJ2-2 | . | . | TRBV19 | CASGASRRNTGELFF | TGTGCCAGTGGAGCGTCCCGGAGGAACACCGGGGAGCTGTTTTTT
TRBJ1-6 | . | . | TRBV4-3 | CASSHENRGRNSPLHF | TGCGCCAGCAGCCACGAAAACCGGGGCCGTAATTCACCCCTCCACTTT
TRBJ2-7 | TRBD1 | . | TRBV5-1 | CASSLEWTGAYEQYF | TGCGCCAGCAGCTTGGAATGGACAGGGGCCTACGAGCAGTACTTC
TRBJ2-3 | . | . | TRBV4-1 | CASSPRHLDTQYF | TGCGCCAGCAGCCCACGACACCTAGATACGCAGTATTTT
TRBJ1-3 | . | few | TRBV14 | CASSQVAGAGNTIYF | TGTGCCAGCAGCCAAGTGGCAGGGGCTGGAAACACCATATATTTT
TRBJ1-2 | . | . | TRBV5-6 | CASSFDRGYGYTF | TGTGCCAGCAGCTTCGACAGAGGCTATGGCTACACCTTC
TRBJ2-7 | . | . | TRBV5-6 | CASSDVYEQYF | TGTGCCAGCAGCGATGTATACGAGCAGTACTTC
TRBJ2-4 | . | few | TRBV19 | CASSSPGADKNIQYF | TGTGCCAGTAGTTCCCCAGGGGCTGACAAAAACATTCAGTACTTC
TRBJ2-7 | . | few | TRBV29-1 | CSVRTALHEQYF | TGCAGCGTTCGGACGGCCCTCCACGAGCAGTACTTC
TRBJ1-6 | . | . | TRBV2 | CASSGVGVGAPLHF | TGTGCCAGCAGTGGCGTAGGGGTAGGGGCACCCCTCCACTTT
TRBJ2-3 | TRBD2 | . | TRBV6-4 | CASSDSSGGVTDTQYF | TGTGCCAGCAGTGACTCCAGCGGGGGTGTCACAGATACGCAGTATTTT
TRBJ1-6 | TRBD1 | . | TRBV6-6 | CASGQGSYNSPLHF | TGTGCCAGCGGACAGGGATCCTATAATTCACCCCTCCACTTT
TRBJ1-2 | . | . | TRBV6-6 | CASSSEGYGYTF | TGTGCCAGCAGTTCGGAAGGCTATGGCTACACCTTC
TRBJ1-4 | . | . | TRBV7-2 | CASSLVVGISDEKLFF | TGTGCCAGCAGCTTAGTTGTGGGGATCTCTGATGAAAAACTGTTTTTT
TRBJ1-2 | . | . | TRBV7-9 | CASDPGQSPGYTF | TGTGCCAGCGATCCGGGACAATCCCCCGGCTACACCTTC
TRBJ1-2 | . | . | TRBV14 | CASSPTTALYGYTF | TGTGCCAGCAGCCCGACGACAGCCCTCTATGGCTACACCTTC
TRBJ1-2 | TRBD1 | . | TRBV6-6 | CASILNRGSGGYTF | TGTGCCAGCATTCTTAACAGGGGATCGGGAGGCTACACCTTC
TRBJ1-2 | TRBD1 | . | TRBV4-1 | CASSHPDRAYGYTF | TGCGCCAGCAGCCACCCCGACAGGGCCTATGGCTACACCTTC
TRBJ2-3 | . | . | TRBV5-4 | CASSLGADTQYF | TGTGCCAGCAGCTTAGGGGCAGATACGCAGTATTTT
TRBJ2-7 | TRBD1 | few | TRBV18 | CASSSPGQGDEQYF | TGTGCCAGCTCATCACCGGGACAGGGGGACGAGCAGTACTTC
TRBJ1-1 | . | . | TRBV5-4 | CASSSTSRGNTEAFF | TGTGCCAGCAGCTCAACCTCCAGGGGGAACACTGAAGCTTTCTTT
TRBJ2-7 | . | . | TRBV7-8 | CASSLGSGVFYEQYF | TGTGCCAGCAGCTTAGGTTCAGGGGTTTTCTACGAGCAGTACTTC
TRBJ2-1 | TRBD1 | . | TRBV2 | CASSVFRDSPNYNEQFF | TGTGCCAGCAGTGTATTCCGGGACAGTCCCAACTACAATGAGCAGTTCTTC
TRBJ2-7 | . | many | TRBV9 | CASSNDLTGKREQYF | TGTGCCAGCAGCAATGATCTGACGGGGAAGAGGGAGCAGTACTTC
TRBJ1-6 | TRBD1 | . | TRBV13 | CASSSLTGPPLHF | TGTGCCAGCAGCTCCTTGACAGGGCCCCCCCTCCACTTT
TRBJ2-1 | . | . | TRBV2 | CATWGRESNEQFF | TGTGCCACCTGGGGCAGGGAAAGCAATGAGCAGTTCTTC
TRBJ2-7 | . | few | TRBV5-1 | CASSLQPTAGDSYEQYF | TGCGCCAGCAGCTTACAACCGACGGCAGGGGATTCCTACGAGCAGTACTTC
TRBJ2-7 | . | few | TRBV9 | CASSTNDRTNYEQYF | TGTGCCAGCAGCACCAACGACAGAACTAACTACGAGCAGTACTTC
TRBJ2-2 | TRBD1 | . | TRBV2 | CASSYIQGAGTGELFF | TGTGCCAGCAGTTATATACAGGGGGCGGGCACCGGGGAGCTGTTTTTT
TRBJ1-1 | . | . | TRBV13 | CASRGDMNTEAFF | TGTGCCAGTCGAGGGGATATGAACACTGAAGCTTTCTTT
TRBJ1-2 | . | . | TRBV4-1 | CASSKTGLGYTF | TGCGCCAGCAGCAAAACAGGACTCGGCTACACCTTC
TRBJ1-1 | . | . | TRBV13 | CASSLATDTEAFF | TGTGCCAGCAGCTTAGCGACGGACACTGAAGCTTTCTTT
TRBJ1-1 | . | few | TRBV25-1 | CASRKTVNTEAFF | TGTGCCAGCAGGAAGACGGTGAACACTGAAGCTTTCTTT
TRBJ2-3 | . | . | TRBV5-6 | CASSLVRGMADTQYF | TGTGCCAGCAGCTTGGTACGGGGGATGGCAGATACGCAGTATTTT
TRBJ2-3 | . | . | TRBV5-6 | CASSLNTDTQYF | TGTGCCAGCAGCTTGAACACAGATACGCAGTATTTT
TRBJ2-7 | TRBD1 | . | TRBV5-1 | CASSLAGTAYDEQYF | TGCGCCAGCAGCTTGGCCGGGACAGCCTATGACGAGCAGTACTTC
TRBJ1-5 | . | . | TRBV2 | CASSEVGSNQPQHF | TGTGCCAGCAGTGAAGTGGGTAGCAATCAGCCCCAGCATTTT
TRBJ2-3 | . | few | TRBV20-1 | CSARLADTQYF | TGCAGTGCCAGGCTAGCCGATACGCAGTATTTT
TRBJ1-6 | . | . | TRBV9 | CASSPDGLGASPLHF | TGTGCCAGCAGCCCAGATGGCCTCGGGGCCTCACCCCTCCACTTT
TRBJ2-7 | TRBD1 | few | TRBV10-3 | CATTTGDRRYEQYF | TGTGCCACCACTACGGGGGACAGGAGATACGAGCAGTACTTC
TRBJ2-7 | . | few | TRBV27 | CASSSSGTLRAYEQYF | TGTGCCAGCAGTTCGTCCGGGACCCTAAGGGCCTACGAGCAGTACTTC
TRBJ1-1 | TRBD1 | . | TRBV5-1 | CASSLRTGRTGTEAFF | TGCGCCAGCAGCTTGAGGACAGGGCGCACAGGTACTGAAGCTTTCTTT
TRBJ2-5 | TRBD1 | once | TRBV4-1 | CASSQGQALLQYF | TGCGCCAGCAGCCAGGGACAGGCCCTCCTCCAGTACTTC
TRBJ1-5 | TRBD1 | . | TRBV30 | CAWREPGQGFQPQHF | TGTGCCTGGAGAGAACCGGGACAGGGTTTTCAGCCCCAGCATTTT
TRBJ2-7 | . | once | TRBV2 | CASRRAGQLSYEQYF | TGTGCCAGCAGGAGGGCGGGACAGTTGTCCTACGAGCAGTACTTC
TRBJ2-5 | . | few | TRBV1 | CTSSALAGGETQYF | TGCACCAGCAGCGCCCTAGCGGGGGGAGAGACCCAGTACTTC
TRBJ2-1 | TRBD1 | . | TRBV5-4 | CASNPPDRAFDEQFF | TGTGCCAGCAACCCTCCGGACAGGGCGTTCGATGAGCAGTTCTTC